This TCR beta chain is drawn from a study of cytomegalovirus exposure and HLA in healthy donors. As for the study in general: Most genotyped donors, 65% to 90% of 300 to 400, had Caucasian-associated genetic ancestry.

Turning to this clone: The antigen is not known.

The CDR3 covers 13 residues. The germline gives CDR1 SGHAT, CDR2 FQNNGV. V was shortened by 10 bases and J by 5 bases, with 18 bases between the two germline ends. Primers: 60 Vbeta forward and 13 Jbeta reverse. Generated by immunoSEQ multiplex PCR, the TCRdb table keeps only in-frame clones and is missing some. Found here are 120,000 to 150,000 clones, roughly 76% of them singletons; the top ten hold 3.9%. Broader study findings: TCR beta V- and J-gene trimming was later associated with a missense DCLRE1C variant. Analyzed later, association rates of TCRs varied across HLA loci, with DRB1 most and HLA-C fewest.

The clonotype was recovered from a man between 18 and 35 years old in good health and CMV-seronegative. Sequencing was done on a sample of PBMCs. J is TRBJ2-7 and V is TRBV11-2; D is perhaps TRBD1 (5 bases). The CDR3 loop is CATTSGARNEQYF. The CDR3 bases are TGTGCCACCACCAGTGGGGCTCGGAACGAGCAGTACTTC.